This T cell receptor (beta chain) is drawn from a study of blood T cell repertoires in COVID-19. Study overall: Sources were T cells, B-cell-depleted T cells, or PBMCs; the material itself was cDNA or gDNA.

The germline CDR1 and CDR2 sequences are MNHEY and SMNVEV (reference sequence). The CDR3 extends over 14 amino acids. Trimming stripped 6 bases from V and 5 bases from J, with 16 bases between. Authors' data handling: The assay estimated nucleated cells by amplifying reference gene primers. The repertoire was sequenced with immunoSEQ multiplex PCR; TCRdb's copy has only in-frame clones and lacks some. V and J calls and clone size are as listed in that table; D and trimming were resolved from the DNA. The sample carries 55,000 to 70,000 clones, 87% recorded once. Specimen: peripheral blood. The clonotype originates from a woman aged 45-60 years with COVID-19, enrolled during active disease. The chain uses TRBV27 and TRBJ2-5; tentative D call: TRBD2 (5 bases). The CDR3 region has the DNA TGTGCCAGCAGAGACACCTGGAGGTGGGAGACCCAGTACTTC. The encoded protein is CASRDTWRWETQYF.